Sequencing of this TCR beta chain was carried out in a study of CDR3 diversity in severe acne. CDR1 DFQATT and CDR2 SNEGSKA come from the germline V gene (reference sequence). V was shortened by 2 bases and J by 0 bases, with 7 bases between the two germline ends. The length of the CDR3 is 13 residues. MiXCR, applied by TCRdb to the PCR reads, yields one record per CDR3 protein. Seen here are almost 85,000 distinct CDR3 sequences, under 65% observed once, and the top ten hold roughly an eighth. The J gene is TRBJ1-1, the V gene TRBV20-1; maybe TRBD1 (6 bases). This clonotype originated in a male donor in good health, without acne. Sequenced: blood. CDR3 loop: CSARRDMNTEAFF. For the CDR3, the DNA is TGCAGTGCTAGAAGGGACATGAACACTGAAGCTTTCTTT.